Reported below is one T cell receptor beta chain. The germline CDR1 and CDR2 sequences are SGDLS and YYNGEE. This CDR3 region has 14 residues. Trimming removed 0 bases at V and 3 bases at J, with 8 bases between. The entry originates in a study of blood T cell repertoires in COVID-19. The overall study: COVID-19 samples from acute and convalescent phases originated in the United States, Italy and Spain. PBMCs, B-cell-depleted T cells, or T cells provided the cDNA or gDNA that made up the material.

In the authors' workflow: Researchers report that nucleated cell counts were estimated from reference gene primer amplification. The method was immunoSEQ multiplex PCR; TCRdb's version includes in-frame clones alone and lacks a portion of them. V, J and clone size are those of that table, while D and trimming were read from the DNA. The sample has about 59,000 clones, approximately 82% seen once. This receptor was identified in a man at least 80 years old with acute or convalescent COVID-19. The material sequenced was peripheral blood. The chain carries TRBV9 and TRBJ2-3; D is perhaps TRBD1 (5 bases). The CDR3 DNA reads as TGTGCCAGCAGCGTAGGAGCAGGGACAGATACGCAGTATTTT. It specifies CASSVGAGTDTQYF.